This is a list of T cell receptor beta chains from one sample in a study of blood T cell repertoires in COVID-19. Clones were sequenced by immunoSEQ multiplex PCR, and TCRdb holds only the in-frame ones, with some missing. Of approximately 100,000 clones listed, around 82% are singletons. The sequenced sample consisted of peripheral blood. The origin of the receptors is a woman in her forties or fifties with acute or convalescent COVID-19. Both conserved end residues are part of each CDR3. D genes are given only for firm matches. A row's size may be missing; if present it is once, few, many or a size class.

D: TRBD1; J: TRBJ1-6; size: -; length: 15; V: TRBV3-1/TRBV3-2; DNA: TGTGCCAGCAGCCAAAGGGACAGAAGTAATTCACCCCTCCACTTT; CDR3: CASSQRDRSNSPLHF
D: -; J: TRBJ1-1; size: -; length: 17; V: TRBV4-1; DNA: TGCGCCAGCAGCCAAGGTATAACTAATAGGGGGTACACTGAAGCTTTCTTT; CDR3: CASSQGITNRGYTEAFF
D: -; J: TRBJ1-2; size: -; length: 13; V: TRBV18; DNA: TGTGCCAGCTCACCACACCGGGACTATGGCTACACCTTC; CDR3: CASSPHRDYGYTF
D: TRBD1; J: TRBJ1-5; size: -; length: 15; V: TRBV19; DNA: TGTGCCAGTAGTATAGATCTACAGGGGCCGAAGACCCAGCATTTT; CDR3: CASSIDLQGPKTQHF
D: TRBD2; J: TRBJ2-1; size: -; length: 16; V: TRBV27; DNA: TGTGCCAGCAGTTGGGGTGCGGGGGGCTCCTACAATGAGCAGTTCTTC; CDR3: CASSWGAGGSYNEQFF
D: TRBD2; J: TRBJ2-5; size: -; length: 15; V: TRBV13; DNA: TGTGCCAGCAGCCTACTAGCGGGGGGGCAGGAGACCCAGTACTTC; CDR3: CASSLLAGGQETQYF
D: -; J: TRBJ1-3; size: -; length: 14; V: TRBV9; DNA: TGTGCCAGCAGCGTAAGCCTCTCTGGAAACACCATATATTTT; CDR3: CASSVSLSGNTIYF
D: -; J: TRBJ1-4; size: -; length: 15; V: TRBV7-8; DNA: TGTGCCAGCAGCCCAACAGGGCCAACTAATGAAAAACTGTTTTTT; CDR3: CASSPTGPTNEKLFF
D: -; J: TRBJ1-2; size: -; length: 16; V: TRBV14; DNA: TGTGCCAGCAGCCAGCGGGCCTCCCTAGGGCCCTATGGCTACACCTTC; CDR3: CASSQRASLGPYGYTF
D: TRBD1; J: TRBJ1-5; size: -; length: 18; V: TRBV7-8; DNA: TGTGCCAGCAGCTTTAGTGACAGGGATAGGCTCGATAGTCAGCCCCAGCATTTT; CDR3: CASSFSDRDRLDSQPQHF
D: TRBD2; J: TRBJ2-1; size: once; length: 16; V: TRBV24-1; DNA: TGTGCCACCAGTGATACTAGCGGGGGGTCGAGGGTGACGCAGTTCTTC; CDR3: CATSDTSGGSRVTQFF
D: -; J: TRBJ2-7; size: -; length: 15; V: TRBV18; DNA: TGTGCCAGCTCACCCGCCGGGACACCCTCCTACGAGCAGTACTTC; CDR3: CASSPAGTPSYEQYF
D: -; J: TRBJ1-4; size: -; length: 16; V: TRBV19; DNA: TGTGCCACCAGTGGGGACTGGGCGGGTATTAATGAAAAACTGTTTTTT; CDR3: CATSGDWAGINEKLFF
D: -; J: TRBJ1-5; size: once; length: 15; V: TRBV3-1/TRBV3-2; DNA: TGTGCCAGCAGCCAAGCCGGGGGTAGCAATCAGCCCCAGCATTTT; CDR3: CASSQAGGSNQPQHF
D: TRBD1; J: TRBJ1-2; size: -; length: 15; V: TRBV5-4; DNA: TGTGCCAGCAGCAGGGGACAGGCCTTGACCGATGGCTACACCTTC; CDR3: CASSRGQALTDGYTF
D: TRBD1; J: TRBJ1-5; size: -; length: 16; V: TRBV28; DNA: TGTGCCAGCAGTGAGTTTGGGACAGGTGGATTTCAGCCCCAGCATTTT; CDR3: CASSEFGTGGFQPQHF
D: -; J: TRBJ2-3; size: -; length: 10; V: TRBV19; DNA: TGTGCCACCTACACAGATACGCAGTATTTT; CDR3: CATYTDTQYF
D: -; J: TRBJ1-1; size: -; length: 12; V: TRBV25-1; DNA: TGTGCCAGCAGCGGGGGGGACACTGAAGCTTTCTTT; CDR3: CASSGGDTEAFF
D: TRBD1; J: TRBJ1-2; size: -; length: 14; V: TRBV5-1; DNA: TGCGCCAGCAGCGCGGGACAGGGGAACTATGGCTACACCTTC; CDR3: CASSAGQGNYGYTF
D: -; J: TRBJ1-1; size: -; length: 15; V: TRBV6-5; DNA: TGTGCCAGCAGTTACTCAGGGAGGGTGCGCACTGAAGCTTTCTTT; CDR3: CASSYSGRVRTEAFF
D: -; J: TRBJ2-7; size: -; length: 12; V: TRBV5-1; DNA: TGCGCCAGCAGCCAACAGGGCTATGAGCAGTACTTC; CDR3: CASSQQGYEQYF
D: TRBD2; J: TRBJ2-2; size: -; length: 16; V: TRBV7-3; DNA: TGTGCCAGCAGCCTAGCGGGGAGCTGGGGCACCGGGGAGCTGTTTTTT; CDR3: CASSLAGSWGTGELFF
D: TRBD1; J: TRBJ1-4; size: -; length: 15; V: TRBV19; DNA: TGTGCCAGTAGAGCGAGGGGACAGGGCGGAGAAAAACTGTTTTTT; CDR3: CASRARGQGGEKLFF
D: -; J: TRBJ1-1; size: -; length: 11; V: TRBV6-5; DNA: TGTGCCAGCGCCAGAAACACTGAAGCTTTCTTT; CDR3: CASARNTEAFF
D: -; J: TRBJ1-1; size: -; length: 14; V: TRBV19; DNA: TGTGCCAGTAGTCAAGGGGGATGGGACACTGAAGCTTTCTTT; CDR3: CASSQGGWDTEAFF
D: -; J: TRBJ1-1; size: -; length: 14; V: TRBV2; DNA: TGTGCCAGCAGTGTAGGCAGGGTGGGGACTGAAGCTTTCTTT; CDR3: CASSVGRVGTEAFF
D: -; J: TRBJ2-7; size: -; length: 14; V: TRBV11-2; DNA: TGTGCCAGCAGCCCTCAGGGATCTAAATACGAGCAGTACTTC; CDR3: CASSPQGSKYEQYF
D: -; J: TRBJ2-7; size: -; length: 14; V: TRBV6-5; DNA: TGTGCCAGCAGTTACGGCCTAGCCTCCTACGAGCAGTACTTC; CDR3: CASSYGLASYEQYF
D: -; J: TRBJ2-2; size: once; length: 15; V: TRBV2; DNA: TGTGCCAGCAGTGCCCGACAGGCGAACACCGGGGAGCTGTTTTTT; CDR3: CASSARQANTGELFF
D: -; J: TRBJ2-1; size: few; length: 15; V: TRBV6-5; DNA: TGTGCCAGCAGTTGGGTGGGCGGGGGCCGCGATGAGCAGTTCTTC; CDR3: CASSWVGGGRDEQFF
D: TRBD2; J: TRBJ2-1; size: -; length: 17; V: TRBV2; DNA: TGTGCCAGCAGTGAACCCCGGACTAGCGGGGGGGCCGGCGAGCAGTTCTTC; CDR3: CASSEPRTSGGAGEQFF
D: -; J: TRBJ2-5; size: -; length: 13; V: TRBV7-2; DNA: TGTGCCAGCAGCTTTGGGCAGGGAGAGACCCAGTACTTC; CDR3: CASSFGQGETQYF
D: -; J: TRBJ1-4; size: -; length: 14; V: TRBV20-1; DNA: TGCAGTGCTAGTAAACAGGGAGGGGGTGAAAAACTGTTTTTT; CDR3: CSASKQGGGEKLFF
D: -; J: TRBJ2-7; size: -; length: 14; V: TRBV24-1; DNA: TGTGCCACCAGTGATTTGTGGTCAGGTTCAGGGCAGTACTTC; CDR3: CATSDLWSGSGQYF
D: TRBD1; J: TRBJ1-1; size: -; length: 13; V: TRBV12-3/TRBV12-4; DNA: TGTGCCAGCAGCCGGACAGGGGTCACTGAAGCTTTCTTT; CDR3: CASSRTGVTEAFF
D: -; J: TRBJ1-2; size: -; length: 12; V: TRBV6-6; DNA: TGTGCCAGCAGTCTACGCCAGGATGGCTACACCTTC; CDR3: CASSLRQDGYTF
D: -; J: TRBJ1-4; size: -; length: 13; V: TRBV15; DNA: TGTGCCACCAGCAGAGATCTGGAGGAAAAACTGTTTTTT; CDR3: CATSRDLEEKLFF
D: TRBD2; J: TRBJ2-1; size: -; length: 13; V: TRBV11-2; DNA: TGTGCCAGCAGCTCAGGACTAGCGGCTGAGCAGTTCTTC; CDR3: CASSSGLAAEQFF
D: TRBD1; J: TRBJ1-2; size: -; length: 14; V: TRBV25-1; DNA: TGTGCCAGCAGCCTTCCGGGACAGATCTATGGCTACACCTTC; CDR3: CASSLPGQIYGYTF
D: TRBD1; J: TRBJ1-2; size: -; length: 14; V: TRBV2; DNA: TGTGCCAGCACACGGGACAGCCCTAACTATGGCTACACCTTC; CDR3: CASTRDSPNYGYTF
D: TRBD1; J: TRBJ1-2; size: -; length: 13; V: TRBV18; DNA: TGTGCCAGCTCGATCACAGGGGACTATGGCTACACCTTC; CDR3: CASSITGDYGYTF
D: TRBD2; J: TRBJ2-5; size: -; length: 14; V: TRBV19; DNA: TGTGCCAGTAGTTCCGGGGGGGCCGGGGAGACCCAGTACTTC; CDR3: CASSSGGAGETQYF
D: TRBD1; J: TRBJ2-1; size: -; length: 14; V: TRBV7-2; DNA: TGTGCCAGCAGCGTCGGGACAGGGCACGATGAGCAGTTCTTC; CDR3: CASSVGTGHDEQFF
D: -; J: TRBJ1-2; size: -; length: 12; V: TRBV20-1; DNA: TGCAGTGCTAGTCGGGAGGGCTATGGCTACACCTTC; CDR3: CSASREGYGYTF
D: -; J: TRBJ1-2; size: -; length: 9; V: TRBV21-1; DNA: TGTGCCAGCAGCAAGACAGGCACCTTC; CDR3: CASSKTGTF
D: TRBD2; J: TRBJ2-3; size: -; length: 15; V: TRBV7-9; DNA: TGTGCCAGCAGCCGGCGGGGGGCCTCCACAGATACGCAGTATTTT; CDR3: CASSRRGASTDTQYF
D: TRBD1; J: TRBJ1-1; size: -; length: 15; V: TRBV18; DNA: TGTGCCAGCTCACCACCAGGACAGGGTGGAACTGAAGCTTTCTTT; CDR3: CASSPPGQGGTEAFF
D: -; J: TRBJ1-2; size: few; length: 11; V: TRBV19; DNA: TGTGCCACCTCACGGGGTCCTGGCTACACCTTC; CDR3: CATSRGPGYTF
D: -; J: TRBJ1-4; size: -; length: 13; V: TRBV3-1/TRBV3-2; DNA: TGTGCCAGCAGCCGCGACAGGAATGAAAAACTGTTTTTT; CDR3: CASSRDRNEKLFF
D: TRBD2; J: TRBJ2-4; size: -; length: 13; V: TRBV28; DNA: TGTGCCAGCAGTTCCCGGGAGGAAAACATTCAGTACTTC; CDR3: CASSSREENIQYF
D: TRBD1; J: TRBJ2-7; size: few; length: 14; V: TRBV7-7; DNA: TGTGCTAGCAGTCCGGACAGGAAAGGTTCCGAGCAGTACTTC; CDR3: CASSPDRKGSEQYF
D: TRBD2; J: TRBJ2-1; size: -; length: 19; V: TRBV19; DNA: TGTGCCAGTAGTATATTCTCCCTAACTAGCGCTAGCTCCTACAATGAGCAGTTCTTC; CDR3: CASSIFSLTSASSYNEQFF
D: -; J: TRBJ2-1; size: -; length: 13; V: TRBV10-3; DNA: TGTGCCATCAACGGACAGGGAGGGGGTGAGCAGTTCTTC; CDR3: CAINGQGGGEQFF
D: TRBD1; J: TRBJ1-4; size: few; length: 14; V: TRBV2; DNA: TGTGCCAGCACCCAAGGACAGGGGGCGGAAAAACTGTTTTTT; CDR3: CASTQGQGAEKLFF